This TCR beta chain was identified in a study of cytomegalovirus exposure and HLA in healthy donors. Study-wide results and caveats: The study assumed roughly uniform donor sequencing depth for presence/absence analyses.

The PCR employed 60 Vbeta primers together with 13 Jbeta primers. The protocol was immunoSEQ multiplex PCR, while the TCRdb copy is restricted to in-frame clones and leaves out a portion. Here the sample spans 100,000 or so clones, roughly 71% being singletons. With regard to this clone: The target antigen is unknown.

The sample was PBMCs. This TCR came from a man aged 35 to 55 in good health and CMV-seropositive.

The CDR3 DNA is TGCAGCGTTCATGCGGGCTATAGGGAGACCCAGTACTTC. This translates into CSVHAGYRETQYF. The chain employs TRBV29-1 and TRBJ2-5; possibly TRBD2 for D (5 bases). V lost 5 bases to trimming and J lost 5 bases, with 15 bases between them. This CDR3 contains 13 residues. The germline CDR1 and CDR2 sequences are SQVTM and ANQGSEA.